This T cell receptor (beta chain) was recorded in a study of cytomegalovirus exposure and HLA in healthy donors. General study findings and limits: Most of the CMV-associated TCR beta chains (in a later analysis) appeared to be HLA-restricted.

With respect to this clone: Its antigen is unidentified.

CDR3 length: 15 amino acids. Per the germline V gene, CDR1 is MRHNA and CDR2 is SNTAGT. J lost 4 bases, V lost 2 bases, and 0 bases had no gene match. The PCR used 60 Vbeta and 13 Jbeta primers. Sequencing used immunoSEQ multiplex PCR; TCRdb keeps in-frame clones, though not all of them. The data show 60,000 to 65,000 clones, approximately 89% seen once. The rearrangement links TRBV6-4 to TRBJ2-3; the match to TRBD2 covers 13 bases. The source material was PBMCs. This receptor was identified in a man in his late teens or twenties in good health and CMV-seronegative. The DNA of the CDR3 is TGTGCCAGCAGTGACGGGACTAGCGGGGCAGATACGCAGTATTTT. This sequence encodes CASSDGTSGADTQYF.